This T cell receptor beta chain originates from a study of early T cells in non-severe SARS-CoV-2 infection. The overall study: Bulk RNA from unsorted whole blood was sequenced; chains were unpaired.

Deletions cut 4 bases from V and 2 bases from J, with 12 bases between. The CDR3 loop spans 14 amino acids. CDR1 is SEHNR and CDR2 is FQNEAQ in the germline V gene (reference sequence). Individual cDNA molecules received unique molecular identifiers. MiXCR, run by TCRdb on the 5' RACE reads, gives a single entry per CDR3 protein. The data hold more than 25,000 distinct CDR3 sequences, with about 4.6% observed a single time. The sample in question was whole blood, obtained at baseline. The V call is TRBV7-9, the J call TRBJ2-7; unclear D gene. The clonotype was recovered from an adult who was a healthcare worker with PCR-confirmed SARS-CoV-2 infection or an uninfected control (not recorded which). The CDR3 spells CASSSPSRTYEQYF. The CDR3 bases are TGTGCCAGCAGCTCACCCTCTCGAACCTACGAGCAGTACTTC.